A single sample gave rise to the 5 T cell receptor beta chains below, sequenced in a study of T cells in Graves' hyperthyroidism and ophthalmopathy. Amplification of TCR beta CDR3 regions was performed using RNA transcripts as template. HTBI primers were employed in a first-round RT-PCR of the TCR CDR3. TCRdb re-derived calls from the multiplex PCR reads in MiXCR, one entry per CDR3 protein. Among hundreds of thousands of distinct CDR3 sequences listed, more than 20% were seen once. What was sequenced was blood. The receptor source for this set is a man aged 50-60 years with Graves' hyperthyroidism.

J is TRBJ2-4 and V is TRBV10-3, with a weak D call TRBD1 (6 bases). V shed 9 bases and J shed 4 bases, with 13 bases lying between them. Germline CDR1 reads ENHRY; CDR2 reads SYGVKD. The CDR3 has 13 residues. CDR3 region: CAISQGLKNIQYF. CDR3 DNA: TGTGCCATATCTCAGGGGCTTAAAAACATTCAGTACTTC.

The V gene is TRBV2, the J gene TRBJ2-4, with D possibly matching TRBD1 (7 bases). The CDR3 length is 18 residues. From germline, CDR1 is SNHLY and CDR2 FYNNEI. V gave up 11 bases and J gave up 1 base, with 27 bases separating them. The CDR3 sequence: CAAPLPPQQGRAKNIQYF. CDR3 sequence (DNA): TGTGCCGCTCCCCTTCCCCCACAACAGGGGAGGGCCAAAAACATTCAGTACTTC.

This clonotype was seen more than once but under ten times. This sequence joins TRBV2 and TRBJ2-5; TRBD2 aligns across 8 bases. This CDR3 comprises 15 residues. CDR1 is SNHLY and CDR2 is FYNNEI in the germline V gene. Trimming took 2 bases from V and 4 from J; bases not matched to a gene: 6. This CDR3 is CASSEQSGRRETQYF. The CDR3, as DNA: TGTGCCAGCAGTGAACAGAGCGGGAGACGAGAGACCCAGTACTTC.

The chain carries TRBV24-1 and TRBJ2-7, with D possibly called TRBD1 or TRBD2 (5 bases each). Between the trimmed V and J ends, which lost 3 bases and 0 bases, there was a span of 11 bases. CDR3 length equals 15 residues. Per germline, CDR1 KGHDR and CDR2 SFDVKD. CDR3 nucleotide sequence: TGTGCCACCAGTGATGGGACGGGCGACTCCTACGAGCAGTACTTC. It codes for CATSDGTGDSYEQYF.

This clonotype appeared a few times. J is TRBJ1-5 and V is TRBV20-1, with unresolved D. Trimming took off 7 bases at V and 3 bases at J, with 10 bases between the two ends. Looked up from germline, CDR1 is DFQATT and CDR2 is SNEGSKA (reference sequence). The CDR3 sequence is 12 residues long. CDR3 in amino acids: CSVGRSNQPQHF. CDR3 DNA: TGCAGTGTTGGTAGATCCAATCAGCCCCAGCATTTT.